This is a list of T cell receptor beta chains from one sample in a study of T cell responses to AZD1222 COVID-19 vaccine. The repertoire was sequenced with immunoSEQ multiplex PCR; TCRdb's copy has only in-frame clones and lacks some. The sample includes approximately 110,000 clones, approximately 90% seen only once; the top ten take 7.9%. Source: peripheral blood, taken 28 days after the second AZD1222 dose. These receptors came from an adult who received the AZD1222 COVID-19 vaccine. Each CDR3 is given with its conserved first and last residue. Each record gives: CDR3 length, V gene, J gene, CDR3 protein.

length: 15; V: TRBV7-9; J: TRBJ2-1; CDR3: CASSKGLAGVGEQFF
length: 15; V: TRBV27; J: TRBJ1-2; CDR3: CASSLRRGENYGYTF
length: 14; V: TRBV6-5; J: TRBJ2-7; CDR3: CASTDQEKIYEQYF
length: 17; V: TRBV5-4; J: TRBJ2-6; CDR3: CASSFGVLGSGANVLTF
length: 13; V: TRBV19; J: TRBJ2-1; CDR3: CASSIGMNNEQFF
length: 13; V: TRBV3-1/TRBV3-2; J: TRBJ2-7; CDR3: CASSRTSSYEQYF
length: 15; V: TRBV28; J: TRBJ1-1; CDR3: CASNEAGHMNTEAFF
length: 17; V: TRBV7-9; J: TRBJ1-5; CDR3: CASSPKGGPNSNQPQHF
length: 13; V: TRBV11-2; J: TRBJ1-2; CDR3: CASSLDRNYGYTF
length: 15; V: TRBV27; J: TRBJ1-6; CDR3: CASRQGTGGFSPLHF
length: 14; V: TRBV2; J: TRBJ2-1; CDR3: CASSAGTGRNEQFF
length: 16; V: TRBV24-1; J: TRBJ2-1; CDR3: CATSEPTRGSYNEQFF
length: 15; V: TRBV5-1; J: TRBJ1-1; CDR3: CASSRSGTMNTEAFF
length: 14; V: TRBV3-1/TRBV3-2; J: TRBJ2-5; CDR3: CASSQAAAQETQYF
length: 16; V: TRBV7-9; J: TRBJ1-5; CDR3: CASSGTAGTGDQPQHF
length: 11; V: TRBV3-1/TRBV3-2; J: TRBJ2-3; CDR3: CASGVTDTQYF
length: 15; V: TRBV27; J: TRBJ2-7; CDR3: CASSLSIAGVYEQYF
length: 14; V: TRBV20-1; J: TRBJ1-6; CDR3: CSASTVGLGSPLHF
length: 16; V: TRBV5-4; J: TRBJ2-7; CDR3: CASSLGIAGVRNEQYF
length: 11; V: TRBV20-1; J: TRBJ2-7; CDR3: CSAAGAYEQYF
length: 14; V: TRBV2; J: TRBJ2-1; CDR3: CASLSERGANEQFF
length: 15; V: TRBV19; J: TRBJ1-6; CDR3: CASSILGQGGSPLHF